The rows below give T cell receptor beta chains drawn from one sample of a study. TCRdb fed the RT-PCR reads into MiXCR, producing one record per CDR3 protein. The table lists hundreds of thousands of distinct CDR3 sequences, approximately 15% of them singletons. Material: memory CD4+ T cells from blood. These receptors all come from a female donor in good health, serving as a healthy control. CDR3s include the opening cysteine and the closing phenylalanine or tryptophan. D genes are given only for firm matches. A clone size is listed for some rows: how often the clone was seen (once, few, many), or a class if it is expanded.

CDR3 DNA	CDR3 protein	clone size	J gene	D gene	V gene
TGCAGTGCCCGGGGTGGCAATGAGCAGTTCTTC	CSARGGNEQFF	many	TRBJ2-1	NA	TRBV20-1
TGCAGTGCCGATCCAGGGGACCTGATTTTCGGGAATGAGCAGTTCTTC	CSADPGDLIFGNEQFF	few	TRBJ2-1	NA	TRBV20-1
TGCGCCAGCAGCTTGGCTCCGGGACAGACCCTGAACACTGAAGCTTTCTTT	CASSLAPGQTLNTEAFF	few	TRBJ1-1	TRBD1	TRBV5-1
TGTGCCAGCCACCGTTTTGGCGAGCAGTACTTC	CASHRFGEQYF	NA	TRBJ2-7	NA	TRBV28
TGTGCCAGCTCACCCGGGAGAGAGAACACCGGGGAGCTGTTTTTT	CASSPGRENTGELFF	NA	TRBJ2-2	NA	TRBV18
TGCGCCAGCAGCCAAGAGGGGGGGCTGTACGAGCAGTACTTC	CASSQEGGLYEQYF	few	TRBJ2-7	NA	TRBV4-3
TGTGCCAGCACGGGTCAGCGGCAAGCTTTCTTT	CASTGQRQAFF	many	TRBJ1-1	NA	TRBV6-5
TGTGCCAGCAGCATTAGCGGGAGGGATCGGGAGACCCAGTACTTC	CASSISGRDRETQYF	NA	TRBJ2-5	TRBD2	TRBV12-3/TRBV12-4
TGTGCCAGCAGCTTGGATTGGGACAGGGGTAGCGAGCAGTACTTC	CASSLDWDRGSEQYF	many	TRBJ2-7	TRBD1	TRBV5-5
TGCAGTGCTAGAGCCCTATCGGGTACTGGCTCTTATGGCTACACCTTC	CSARALSGTGSYGYTF	NA	TRBJ1-2	NA	TRBV20-1
TGCGCCAGCAGCCTTACTGCCGGGGACCGAGGCTACACCTTC	CASSLTAGDRGYTF	many	TRBJ1-2	NA	TRBV5-1
TGTGCAATTGCGGAGCAGGGAAATTCACCCCTCCACTTT	CAIAEQGNSPLHF	few	TRBJ1-6	NA	TRBV10-3
TGCAGTGCTAGAGATCGCAGGCAGGACAGAAATTCACCCCTCCACTTT	CSARDRRQDRNSPLHF	NA	TRBJ1-6	NA	TRBV20-1
TGTGCCAGCAGCTTTGGGGACGCGGATTATGGCTACACCTTC	CASSFGDADYGYTF	few	TRBJ1-2	NA	TRBV7-2
TGTGCCAGCTCACCCTGGTCCATCAGCTCCTATAATTCACCCCTCCACTTT	CASSPWSISSYNSPLHF	NA	TRBJ1-6	NA	TRBV18
TGTGCCAGCCAGACTTACGCTGCCTCCGAGCAGTACTTC	CASQTYAASEQYF	many	TRBJ2-7	NA	TRBV12-3/TRBV12-4
TGTGCCAGCAGTGACTCCGGGACAGGGGGCCTCCGGGAGCAGTACTTC	CASSDSGTGGLREQYF	NA	TRBJ2-7	TRBD1	TRBV6-2/TRBV6-3
TGTGATGTCGACCGGGGGCACACCGGGGAGCTGTTTTTT	CDVDRGHTGELFF	few	TRBJ2-2	NA	TRBV7-9
TGCAGTGCTAGTCGCGGGAATGGCTACGAGCAGTACTTC	CSASRGNGYEQYF	NA	TRBJ2-7	NA	TRBV20-1
TGCAGCGTTGAAAAGGGGGCAGGTGGCAATGAGCAGTTCTTC	CSVEKGAGGNEQFF	NA	TRBJ2-1	TRBD1	TRBV29-1
TGCAGTGTGAGGTTTTGGGAGACCCAGTACTTC	CSVRFWETQYF	many	TRBJ2-5	NA	TRBV20-1
TGTGCCACCAGCCCCGTCCGGGGTGGTGGAAACACCATATATTTT	CATSPVRGGGNTIYF	few	TRBJ1-3	NA	TRBV15
TGTGCCATCAGTGGCGGCAGGCCAGAGCAGTACTTC	CAISGGRPEQYF	many	TRBJ2-7	NA	TRBV10-3
TGCGCCAGCAGCCAAGATGTTGCGTGGGGGGGGAGGCAAGAGACCCAGTACTTC	CASSQDVAWGGRQETQYF	few	TRBJ2-5	TRBD2	TRBV4-3
TGTGCCAGCAGTACACTAGCGGGAGCCTACGAGCAGTACTTC	CASSTLAGAYEQYF	many	TRBJ2-7	TRBD2	TRBV12-3/TRBV12-4
TGCAGTGCTAGGGCGGGCGTAACCTACGAGCAGTACTTC	CSARAGVTYEQYF	NA	TRBJ2-7	NA	TRBV20-1
TGTGCCAGCTCACCAGGGACCCTCCGGCAAGAGACCCAGTACTTC	CASSPGTLRQETQYF	few	TRBJ2-5	NA	TRBV18
TGTGCCAGCAGTTTAGCGGGAGGGCCTGTGGAGACCCAGTACTTC	CASSLAGGPVETQYF	NA	TRBJ2-5	TRBD2	TRBV28
TGCAGCGTGGGCGGAGGGGTCCCGAATCAGCCCCAGCATTTT	CSVGGGVPNQPQHF	many	TRBJ1-5	NA	TRBV29-1
TGTGCCAGCAGGGGGGGAAGCGCCTGGGGCGGGGAGCTGTTTTTT	CASRGGSAWGGELFF	NA	TRBJ2-2	NA	TRBV6-5
TGTGCCATCAAATCCGGCGGGACTAGCTTCGACAATGAGCAGTTCTTC	CAIKSGGTSFDNEQFF	few	TRBJ2-1	TRBD2	TRBV7-2
TGCGCCAGCAGCCAAGTGGGACCTGAGACAGCAAACACCGGGGAGCTGTTTTTT	CASSQVGPETANTGELFF	NA	TRBJ2-2	NA	TRBV4-1
TGCGCCAGCAGCGGTGGGTATGACGGAGGGTACGAGCAGTACTTC	CASSGGYDGGYEQYF	few	TRBJ2-7	NA	TRBV5-1
TGTGCCAGCATCTCCACAGGAGAGACCCAGTACTTC	CASISTGETQYF	few	TRBJ2-5	NA	TRBV2
TGCAGTGGGGGGACAGCTAGCGGCTACACCTTC	CSGGTASGYTF	NA	TRBJ1-2	TRBD1	TRBV20-1
TGTGCTAGCAGCTTTTCAGGGCCTGGAGAGACCCAGTACTTC	CASSFSGPGETQYF	few	TRBJ2-5	NA	TRBV7-7
TGTGCCAGCAGCTTAGGCCCCGGGAGGGCGGACACTGAAGCTTTCTTT	CASSLGPGRADTEAFF	once	TRBJ1-1	NA	TRBV7-2
TGCAGTGCGCACTTCCTGGGACAGGGCTACGAGCAGTACTTC	CSAHFLGQGYEQYF	many	TRBJ2-7	TRBD1	TRBV20-1
TGTGCCAGTCTAGCGGACTACGAGCAGTACTTC	CASLADYEQYF	NA	TRBJ2-7	TRBD2	TRBV6-2/TRBV6-3
TGTGCCATCACGGGAGCTTACACCGGGGAGCTGTTTTTT	CAITGAYTGELFF	many	TRBJ2-2	NA	TRBV10-3
TGTGCCAGCAGCTCCGGGACAGGGGTTTATCAGCCCCAGCATTTT	CASSSGTGVYQPQHF	few	TRBJ1-5	TRBD1	TRBV7-2
TGTGCCAGCAGCTTTCAACCCGGACAGGCCGAGACCCAGTACTTC	CASSFQPGQAETQYF	many	TRBJ2-5	TRBD1	TRBV7-2